These 15 T cell receptor beta chains came from one sample sequenced in a study of blood T cell repertoires in COVID-19. Libraries were prepared by immunoSEQ multiplex PCR; TCRdb keeps only in-frame clonotypes and omits some of them. The table lists roughly 250,000 clones, about 76% of them singletons. The specimen was peripheral blood. Receptors originate from a woman aged 60-75 years with active or convalescent COVID-19.

This sequence joins TRBV6-2 or TRBV6-3 and TRBJ1-5; D is unresolved. Per germline, CDR1 MNHEY and CDR2 SVGEGT. The ends were cut back, 3 bases at V and 6 bases at J, with 15 bases in the middle. This CDR3 is built from 15 residues. CDR3 sequence (DNA): TGTGCCAGCAGTTATGTGTCAGGCCCCAGTCAGCCCCAGCATTTT. Its translation is CASSYVSGPSQPQHF.

This clone was counted between two and nine times. The chain carries TRBV3-1 (or the pseudogene TRBV3-2) and TRBJ1-6; D is unresolved. This CDR3 region has 16 residues. The V and J ends lost 1 base and 6 bases respectively, with 13 bases between them. CDR1 and CDR2 from the germline V gene are LGHDT and YNNKEL (reference sequence). CDR3 in amino acids: CASSQASRVGNSPLHF. For the CDR3, the DNA is TGTGCCAGCAGCCAAGCGTCCCGGGTCGGTAATTCACCCCTCCACTTT.

V usage is TRBV30 and J usage is TRBJ1-4; D remains ambiguous. V was trimmed by 2 bases and J by 7 bases, leaving 17 bases between them. The CDR3 sequence is 15 residues long. Germline CDR1 and CDR2: GTSNPN and SVGIG (reference sequence). CDR3 residues: CAWSSRHLGSEKLFF. The CDR3 DNA sequence: TGTGCCTGGAGTTCCAGACATCTTGGGTCTGAAAAACTGTTTTTT.

The J gene is TRBJ2-3, the V gene TRBV6-5; D gene uncertain. CDR3 length: 16 residues. Looked up from germline, CDR1 is MNHEY and CDR2 is SVGAGI. V dropped 4 bases and J dropped 2 bases, with 16 bases sitting between them. The CDR3 is CASSSKSPQDTDTQYF. The CDR3 coding sequence is TGTGCCAGCAGTTCGAAAAGCCCTCAGGACACAGATACGCAGTATTTT.

This clone was seen just once. J is TRBJ2-1 and V is TRBV30; 12 bases line up with TRBD2. The germline V gene encodes CDR1 GTSNPN and CDR2 SVGIG (reference sequence). J was trimmed by 10 bases and V by 3 bases; bases with no gene match: 16. This CDR3 has 17 amino acids. The CDR3 spells CAWSPNRGLAGRAEQFF. In nucleotides, the CDR3 is TGTGCCTGGAGCCCGAACAGGGGACTAGCGGGCCGGGCGGAGCAGTTCTTC.

The CDR3 DNA follows: TGTGCCAGCAGCTCCTCTTGGACAGGGGTCAATAATTCACCCCTCCACTTT. It translates to CASSSSWTGVNNSPLHF. V gene TRBV7-8 combines with J gene TRBJ1-6; 9 bases are a match to TRBD1. V trimming: 4 bases; J trimming: 5 bases; junction bases outside the gene matches: 9. CDR1 and CDR2 from the germline V gene are SGHVS and FQNEAQ. This CDR3 region has 17 residues. Full variable domain (missing parts from reference TRBV7-8 and TRBJ1-6): GAGVSQSPRYKVAKRGQDVALRCDPISGHVSLFWYQQALGQGPEFLTYFQNEAQLDKSGLPSDRFFAERPEGSVSTLKIQRTQQEDSAVYLCASSSSWTGVNNSPLHFGNGTRLTVT.

The count of this clone is one. The chain couples TRBV13 to TRBJ2-1, with 10 nucleotides matching TRBD2. Per the germline V gene, CDR1 is PRHDT and CDR2 is FYEKMQ (reference sequence). V lost 3 bases, J lost 4 bases, and 3 bases stayed unmatched. This CDR3 has 15 amino acids. The CDR3 DNA follows: TGTGCCAGCAGCTTCAGCGGGGGGGAGTACAATGAGCAGTTCTTC. This translates into CASSFSGGEYNEQFF.

This sequence joins TRBV19 and TRBJ1-1; 9 bases line up with TRBD1. The V gene end was trimmed by 6 bases and the J gene end by 3 bases; junction bases not matched to a gene: 11. CDR1 and CDR2 (germline): LNHDA, SQIVND (reference sequence). CDR3 length: 16 residues. In nucleotides, the CDR3 is TGTGCCAGTAGCCAGACACTGACAGGGGGTTACACTGAAGCTTTCTTT. It translates to CASSQTLTGGYTEAFF.

The rearrangement links TRBV6-1 to TRBJ1-6; D gene ambiguous. The CDR3 loop spans 14 amino acids. Trimming took 3 bases from V and 4 from J, leaving 7 bases between them. Germline V lookup: CDR1 MNHNS, CDR2 SASEGT. The CDR3: CASSEAGYNSPLHF. The CDR3 DNA sequence: TGTGCCAGCAGTGAGGCAGGTTATAATTCACCCCTCCACTTT.

Of note for this clone: Germline and junction disagree at one end, which may indicate a read error. V is TRBV9 and J is TRBJ2-5; 14 bases are a match to TRBD2. Germline CDR1 and CDR2: SGDLS and YYNGEE. The CDR3 extends over 16 amino acids. CDR3 DNA sequence: TGTGCCAGCAGCCCCTGGACTAGCGGGGGGCAAGAAACCCAGTACTTC. Translated: CASSPWTSGGQETQYF.

This CDR3 is CASSDRDREEKLFF. DNA for the CDR3: TGTGCCAGCAGTGATCGGGACAGGGAAGAAAAACTGTTTTTT. This chain uses TRBV6-1 with TRBJ1-4, with TRBD1 matching over 9 bases. Germline CDR1 MNHNS, CDR2 SASEGT. CDR3 length: 14 amino acids. V gave up 3 bases and J gave up 8 bases; unmatched junction bases: 4.

The chain links TRBV25-1 to TRBJ1-4; a weak D match, TRBD1 (6 bases). Germline V gene data show CDR1 as MGHDK and CDR2 as SYGVNS. The CDR3 length is 16 residues. The V end lost 2 bases, the J end lost 6 bases, and 16 bases lay between the germline ends. DNA of the CDR3: TGTGCCAGCAGTGAAAGCTCGAGGACAGTGGATGAAAAACTGTTTTTT. Encoded protein: CASSESSRTVDEKLFF.

The genes are TRBV19 and TRBJ1-5; perhaps TRBD1 as D (6 bases). This CDR3 spans 14 amino acids. Germline CDR1 LNHDA, CDR2 SQIVND (reference sequence). Trimming stripped 4 bases from V and 0 bases from J, with 7 bases between. For the CDR3, the DNA is TGTGCCAGTAGTAGACAGGCTAGCAATCAGCCCCAGCATTTT. Translating gives CASSRQASNQPQHF.

This chain links TRBV29-1 with TRBJ1-1; 7 bases agree with TRBD1. CDR1 is SQVTM, CDR2 ANQGSEA, per germline. The junction had 14 bases not matched to a gene; V was cut back by 3 bases and J by 13 bases. The CDR3 consists of 13 residues. The CDR3 region has the DNA TGCAGCGTTGATGAGGGGGCGTACGGGGTCGGTTTCTTT. Its translation is CSVDEGAYGVGFF.

V usage is TRBV7-2 and J usage is TRBJ1-2, with TRBD1 identical over 9 bases. The germline CDR1 and CDR2 sequences are SGHTA and FQGNSA. The trim removed 3 bases at V and 4 bases at J, leaving 6 bases unmatched. The CDR3 totals 15 residues. CDR3 amino acids: CASSLGQGVGYGYTF. CDR3 in DNA: TGTGCCAGCAGCTTGGGACAGGGTGTTGGCTATGGCTACACCTTC.